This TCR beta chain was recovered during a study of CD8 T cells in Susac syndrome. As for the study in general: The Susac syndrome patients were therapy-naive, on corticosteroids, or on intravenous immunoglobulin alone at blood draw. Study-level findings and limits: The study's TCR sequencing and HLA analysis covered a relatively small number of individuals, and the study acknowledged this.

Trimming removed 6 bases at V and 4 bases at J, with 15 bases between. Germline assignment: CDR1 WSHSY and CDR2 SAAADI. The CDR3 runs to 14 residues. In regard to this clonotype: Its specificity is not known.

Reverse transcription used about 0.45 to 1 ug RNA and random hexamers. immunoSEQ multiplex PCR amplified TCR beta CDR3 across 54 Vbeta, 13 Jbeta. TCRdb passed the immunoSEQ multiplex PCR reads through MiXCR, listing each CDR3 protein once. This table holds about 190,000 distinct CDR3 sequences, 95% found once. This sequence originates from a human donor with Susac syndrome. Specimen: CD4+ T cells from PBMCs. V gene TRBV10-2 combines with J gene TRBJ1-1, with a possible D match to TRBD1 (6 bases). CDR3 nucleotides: TGCGCCAGCAGACCAGGACAGTGGGGCACTGAAGCTTTCTTT. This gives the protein CASRPGQWGTEAFF.